The 2 T cell receptor beta chains below were found in one sample sequenced in a study of blood T cell repertoires in COVID-19. TCRdb's copy holds only in-frame clones and misses some; the assay was immunoSEQ multiplex PCR. The sample yields about 70,000 clones, 70% to 80% seen once. The material sequenced was peripheral blood. These TCRs come from a human donor in a cohort sampled during active COVID-19.

This clone has a single count. The chain couples TRBV7-9 to TRBJ1-2; no reliable D call. Trimming took 1 base from V and 8 from J, leaving 11 bases between them. Looked up from germline, CDR1 is SEHNR and CDR2 is FQNEAQ (reference sequence). The CDR3 sequence is 13 residues long. The CDR3 reads CASSLVEGRGYTF. As DNA, the CDR3 is TGTGCCAGCAGCTTAGTAGAGGGTCGCGGCTACACCTTC.

The chain has TRBV28 and TRBJ1-6, with 7 bases lining up with TRBD1. The germline V gene has CDR1 MDHEN and CDR2 SYDVKM. V lost 8 bases and J lost 8; bases outside the gene matches: 9. The CDR3 spans 14 residues. The CDR3 sequence: CASLPGQTDSPLHF. The CDR3 DNA is TGTGCCAGCCTGCCGGGACAGACAGATTCACCCCTCCACTTT.